The clone carrying this T cell receptor (beta chain) was observed many times. The antigen is not known. Through a sample-barcoded 5' primer and a J-beta primer mix, a second PCR was run for about 7 to 12 cycles. MiXCR, run by TCRdb on the 5' RACE reads, gives a single entry per CDR3 protein. The table lists some 1.5 million distinct CDR3 sequences, 28% of them singletons. This record comes from a study of blood T cells in healthy people across ages. Study details: Through template switching, about one barcoded beta molecule was captured per two T cells, as measured in model experiments. General study findings and limits: PBMCs that were unsorted prevented a conclusive naive versus antigen-experienced comparison. Diversity was higher, and naive CD4+ cells more numerous, in long-lived donors than in aged donors.

Samples each had at least 5 micrograms of total RNA extracted. Germline trimming cut 6 bases from V and 9 bases from J; bases unmatched to any gene: 8. The germline gives CDR1 DFQATT, CDR2 SNEGSKA (reference sequence). The CDR3 loop spans 12 amino acids. The sample comprised blood. The V call is TRBV20-1, the J call TRBJ2-1; TRBD2 matches 7 bases. This TCR came from a woman in her twenties or thirties in good health. The CDR3 sequence: CSATSDQVEQFF. CDR3 DNA: TGCAGTGCCACTAGCGACCAGGTTGAGCAGTTCTTC.